The entry that follows covers one TCR beta chain sequence. Trimming removed 3 bases at V and 0 bases at J, with 11 bases between. Germline CDR1 is SNHLY and CDR2 is FYNNEI. This CDR3 has 15 amino acids. The data are from a study of T cells after posttransplantation cyclophosphamide. TCRdb keeps only in-frame clones here, not all; method: immunoSEQ multiplex PCR. Of tens of thousands of clones listed, 80% to 95% are singletons. The source material was PBMCs. This chain uses TRBV2 with TRBJ1-1, with D perhaps matching TRBD1 (6 bases). The source of this sequence is a woman under 40 in good health and a related stem cell transplant donor. The chain's CDR3 is CASSDHRVVNTEAFF. Here the CDR3 DNA reads TGTGCCAGCAGTGATCACAGGGTGGTGAACACTGAAGCTTTCTTT.